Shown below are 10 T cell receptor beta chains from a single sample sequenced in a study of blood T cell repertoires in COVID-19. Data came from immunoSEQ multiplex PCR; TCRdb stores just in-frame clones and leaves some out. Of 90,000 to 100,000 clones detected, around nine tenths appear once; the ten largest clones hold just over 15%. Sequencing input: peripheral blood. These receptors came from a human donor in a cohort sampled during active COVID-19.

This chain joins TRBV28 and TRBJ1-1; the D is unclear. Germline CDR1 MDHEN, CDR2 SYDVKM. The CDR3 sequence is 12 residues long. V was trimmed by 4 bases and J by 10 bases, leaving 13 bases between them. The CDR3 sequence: CASSSPPGRAFF. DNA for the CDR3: TGTGCCAGCAGTTCCCCCCCCGGGAGAGCTTTCTTT.

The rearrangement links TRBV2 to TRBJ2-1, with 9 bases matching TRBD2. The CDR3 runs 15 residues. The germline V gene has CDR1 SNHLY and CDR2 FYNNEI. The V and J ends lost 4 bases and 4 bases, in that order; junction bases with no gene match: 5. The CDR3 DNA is TGTGCCAGCAGTGGGCTAGCGGGACTATACAATGAGCAGTTCTTC. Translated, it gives CASSGLAGLYNEQFF.

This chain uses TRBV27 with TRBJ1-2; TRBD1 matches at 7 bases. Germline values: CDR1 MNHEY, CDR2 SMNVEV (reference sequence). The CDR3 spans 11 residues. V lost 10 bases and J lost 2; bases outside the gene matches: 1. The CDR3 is CATGQNYGYTF. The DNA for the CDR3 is TGTGCCACGGGACAGAACTATGGCTACACCTTC.

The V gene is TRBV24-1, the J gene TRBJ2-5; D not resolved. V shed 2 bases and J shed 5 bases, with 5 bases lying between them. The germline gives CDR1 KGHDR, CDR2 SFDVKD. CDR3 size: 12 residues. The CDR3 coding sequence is TGTGCCACCAGTGATTCTATTGAGACCCAGTACTTC. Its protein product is CATSDSIETQYF.

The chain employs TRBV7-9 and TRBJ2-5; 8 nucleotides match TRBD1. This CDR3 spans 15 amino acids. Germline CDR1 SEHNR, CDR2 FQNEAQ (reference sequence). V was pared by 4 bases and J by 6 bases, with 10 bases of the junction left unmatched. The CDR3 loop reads CASSSMTGVVQTQYF. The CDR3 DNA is TGTGCCAGCAGCTCAATGACAGGGGTGGTGCAGACCCAGTACTTC.

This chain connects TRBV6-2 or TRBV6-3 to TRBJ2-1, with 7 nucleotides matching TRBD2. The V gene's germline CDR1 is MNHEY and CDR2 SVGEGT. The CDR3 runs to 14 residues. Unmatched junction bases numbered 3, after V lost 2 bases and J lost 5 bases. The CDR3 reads CASSYPLADNEQFF. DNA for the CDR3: TGTGCCAGCAGTTACCCCCTAGCGGACAATGAGCAGTTCTTC.

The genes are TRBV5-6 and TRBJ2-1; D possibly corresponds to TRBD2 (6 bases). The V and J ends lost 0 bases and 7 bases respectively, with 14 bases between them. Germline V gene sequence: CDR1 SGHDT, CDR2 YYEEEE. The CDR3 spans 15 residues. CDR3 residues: CASSLGRGWGNEQFF. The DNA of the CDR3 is TGTGCCAGCAGCTTGGGGCGGGGATGGGGGAATGAGCAGTTCTTC.

The CDR3: CASRRTSGRYNEQFF. The DNA for the CDR3 is TGTGCCAGCAGAAGGACTAGCGGGAGATACAATGAGCAGTTCTTC. The V and J genes are TRBV27 and TRBJ2-1; 13 bases agree with TRBD2. The CDR3 runs to 15 residues. Germline V gene lookup returns CDR1 MNHEY and CDR2 SMNVEV (reference sequence). The V and J ends lost 6 bases and 4 bases, in that order; junction bases with no gene match: 3.

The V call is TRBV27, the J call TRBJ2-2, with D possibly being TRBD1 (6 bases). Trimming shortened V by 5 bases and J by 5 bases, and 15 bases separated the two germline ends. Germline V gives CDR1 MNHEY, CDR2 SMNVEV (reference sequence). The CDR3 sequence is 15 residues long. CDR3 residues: CASSPEQGSTGELFF. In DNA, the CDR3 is TGTGCCAGCAGTCCGGAACAGGGTTCAACCGGGGAGCTGTTTTTT.

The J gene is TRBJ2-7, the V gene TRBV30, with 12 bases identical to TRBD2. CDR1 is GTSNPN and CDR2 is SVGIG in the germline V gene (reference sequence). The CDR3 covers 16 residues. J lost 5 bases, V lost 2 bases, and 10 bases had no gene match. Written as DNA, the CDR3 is TGTGCCTGGAGTCTCCACACTCTAGCGGGAGGGAACGAGCAGTACTTC. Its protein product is CAWSLHTLAGGNEQYF. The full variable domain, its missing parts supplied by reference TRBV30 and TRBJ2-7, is SQTIHQWPATLVQPVGSPLSLECTVEGTSNPNLYWYRQAAGRGLQLLFYSVGIGQISSEVPQNLSASRPQDRQFILSSKKLLLSDSGFYLCAWSLHTLAGGNEQYFGPGTRLTVT.